The clone carrying this TCR beta chain was detected ten times or more. Its antigen is unidentified. TCRdb re-called the reads through MiXCR, storing one row per CDR3 protein. The sample has roughly 100,000 distinct CDR3 sequences, about 15% seen once. The record originates from a study of T cell repertoires in cytomegalovirus infection. Study details: Evidence of both CMV infection and a matching HLA type came from public TCR beta signatures. General study points: Cumulative frequency of public TCR beta families picked out carriers of CMV plus the relevant HLA. Ex vivo, HLA-C-restricted CMV-specific TCR beta clonotypes prevailed over the rest of the response.

The germline V gene has CDR1 SGHAT and CDR2 FQNNGV. The length of the CDR3 is 19 residues. The J segment lost 0 bases and the V segment lost 2 bases, leaving 13 bases of the junction unmatched. This TCR was recovered from a human donor in good health (CMV status not recorded). Some clones in this sample may be carry-over from other donors' samples. The sequencing sample was made of PBMCs. The chain is built from TRBV11-2 and TRBJ1-1, with 9 bases identical to TRBD1. For the CDR3, the DNA is TGTGCCAGCAGCTTAATTGGGACAGGGCCCCCCCATATGAACACTGAAGCTTTCTTT. Translating gives CASSLIGTGPPHMNTEAFF.